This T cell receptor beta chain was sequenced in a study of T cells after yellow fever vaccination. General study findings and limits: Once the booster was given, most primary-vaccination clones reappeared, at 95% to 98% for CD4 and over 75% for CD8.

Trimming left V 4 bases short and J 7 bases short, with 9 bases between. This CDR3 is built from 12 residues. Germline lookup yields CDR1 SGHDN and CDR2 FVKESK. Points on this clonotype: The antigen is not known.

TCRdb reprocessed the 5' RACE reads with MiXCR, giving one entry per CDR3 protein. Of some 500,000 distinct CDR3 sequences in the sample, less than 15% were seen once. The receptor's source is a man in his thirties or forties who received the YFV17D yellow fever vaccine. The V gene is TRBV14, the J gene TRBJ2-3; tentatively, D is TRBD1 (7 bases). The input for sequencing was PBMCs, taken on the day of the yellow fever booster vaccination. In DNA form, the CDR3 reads TGTGCCAGCAGCCCAGGGGGGCATACGCAGTATTTT. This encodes CASSPGGHTQYF. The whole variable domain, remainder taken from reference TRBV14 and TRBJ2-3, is EAGVTQFPSHSVIEKGQTVTLRCDPISGHDNLYWYRRVMGKEIKFLLHFVKESKQDESGMPNNRFLAERTGGTYSTLKVQPAELEDSGVYFCASSPGGHTQYFGPGTRLTVL.